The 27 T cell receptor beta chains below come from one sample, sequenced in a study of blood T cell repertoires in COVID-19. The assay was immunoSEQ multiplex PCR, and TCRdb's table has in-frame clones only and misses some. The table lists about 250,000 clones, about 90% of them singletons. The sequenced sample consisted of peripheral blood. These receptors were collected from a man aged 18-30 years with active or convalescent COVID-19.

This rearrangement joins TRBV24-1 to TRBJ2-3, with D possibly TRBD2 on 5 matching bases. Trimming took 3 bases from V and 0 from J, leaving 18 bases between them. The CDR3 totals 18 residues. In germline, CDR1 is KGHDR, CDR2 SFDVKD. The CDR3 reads CATSDRRLSRSSTDTQYF. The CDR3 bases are TGTGCCACCAGTGATCGTAGACTATCCCGGTCTAGCACAGATACGCAGTATTTT.

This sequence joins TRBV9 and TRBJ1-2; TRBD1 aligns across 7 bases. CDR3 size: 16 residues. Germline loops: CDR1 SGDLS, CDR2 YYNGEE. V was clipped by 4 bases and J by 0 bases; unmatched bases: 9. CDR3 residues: CASSTPQGRSNYGYTF. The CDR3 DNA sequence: TGTGCCAGCAGCACTCCACAGGGGCGGTCTAACTATGGCTACACCTTC.

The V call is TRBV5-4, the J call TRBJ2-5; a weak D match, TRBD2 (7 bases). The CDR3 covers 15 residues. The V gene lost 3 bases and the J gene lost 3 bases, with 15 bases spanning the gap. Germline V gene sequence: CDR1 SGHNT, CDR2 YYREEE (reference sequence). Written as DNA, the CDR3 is TGTGCCAGCAGCTCCCGCCGAGGGGGGGAAGAGACCCAGTACTTC. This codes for CASSSRRGGEETQYF.

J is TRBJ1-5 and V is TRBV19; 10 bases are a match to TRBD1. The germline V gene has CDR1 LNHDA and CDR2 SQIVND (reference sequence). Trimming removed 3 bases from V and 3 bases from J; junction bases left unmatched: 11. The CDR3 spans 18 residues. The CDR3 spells CASSIRSPGQGTNQPQHF. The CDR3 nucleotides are TGTGCCAGTAGTATTCGTTCCCCGGGACAGGGGACCAATCAGCCCCAGCATTTT.

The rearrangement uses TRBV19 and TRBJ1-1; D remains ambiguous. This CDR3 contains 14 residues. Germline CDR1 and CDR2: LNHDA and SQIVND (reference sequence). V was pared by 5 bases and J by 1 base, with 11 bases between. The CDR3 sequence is CASSVANQNTEAFF. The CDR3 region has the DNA TGTGCCAGTAGTGTGGCCAACCAGAACACTGAAGCTTTCTTT.

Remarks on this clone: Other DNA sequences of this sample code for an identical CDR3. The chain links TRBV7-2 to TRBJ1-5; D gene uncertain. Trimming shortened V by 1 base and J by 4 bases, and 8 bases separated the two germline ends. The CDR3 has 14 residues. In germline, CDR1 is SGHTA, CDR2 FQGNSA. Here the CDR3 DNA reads TGTGCCAGCAGCTTAGGGGCAGTAAATCAGCCCCAGCATTTT. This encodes CASSLGAVNQPQHF.

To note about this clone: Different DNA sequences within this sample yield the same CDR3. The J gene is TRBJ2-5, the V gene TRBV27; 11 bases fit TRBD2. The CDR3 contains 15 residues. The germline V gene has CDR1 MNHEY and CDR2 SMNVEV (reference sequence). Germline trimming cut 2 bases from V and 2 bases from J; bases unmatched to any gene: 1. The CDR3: CASSLLAGGQETQYF. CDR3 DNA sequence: TGTGCCAGCAGTTTACTAGCGGGAGGACAAGAGACCCAGTACTTC.

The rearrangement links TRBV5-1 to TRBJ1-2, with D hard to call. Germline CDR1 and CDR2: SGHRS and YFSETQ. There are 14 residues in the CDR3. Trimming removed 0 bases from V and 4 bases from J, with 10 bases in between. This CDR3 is CASSLETVPYGYTF. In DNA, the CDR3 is TGCGCCAGCAGCTTGGAAACAGTCCCCTATGGCTACACCTTC.

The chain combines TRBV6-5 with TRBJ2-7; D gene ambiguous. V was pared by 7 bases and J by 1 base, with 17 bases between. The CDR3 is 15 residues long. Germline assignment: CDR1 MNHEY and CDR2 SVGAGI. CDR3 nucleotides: TGTGCCAGCACTCTGGTAGGAGCCGGTTCCTACGAGCAGTACTTC. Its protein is CASTLVGAGSYEQYF.

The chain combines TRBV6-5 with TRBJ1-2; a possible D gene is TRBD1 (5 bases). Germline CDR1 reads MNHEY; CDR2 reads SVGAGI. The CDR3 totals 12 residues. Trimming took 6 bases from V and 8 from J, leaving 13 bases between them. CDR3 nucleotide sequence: TGTGCCAGCAGACCGGGGGACCGCGGCTACACCTTC. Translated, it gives CASRPGDRGYTF.

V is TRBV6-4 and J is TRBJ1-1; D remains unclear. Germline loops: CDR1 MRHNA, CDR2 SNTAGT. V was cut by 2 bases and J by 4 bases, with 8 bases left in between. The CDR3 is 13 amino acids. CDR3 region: CASSDEGGTEAFF. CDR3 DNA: TGTGCCAGCAGTGACGAGGGAGGCACTGAAGCTTTCTTT.

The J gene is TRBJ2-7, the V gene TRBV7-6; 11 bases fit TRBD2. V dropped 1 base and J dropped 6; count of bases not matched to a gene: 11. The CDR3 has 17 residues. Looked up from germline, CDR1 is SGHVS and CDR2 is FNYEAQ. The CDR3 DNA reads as TGTGCCAGCAGCTTAGGGATTACTAGCGGGAGAACCCTCGAGCAGTACTTC. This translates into CASSLGITSGRTLEQYF. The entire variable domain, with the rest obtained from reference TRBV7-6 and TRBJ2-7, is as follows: GAGVSQSPRYKVTKRGQDVALRCDPISGHVSLYWYRQALGQGPEFLTYFNYEAQQDKSGLPNDRFSAERPEGSISTLTIQRTEQRDSAMYRCASSLGITSGRTLEQYFGPGTRLTVT.

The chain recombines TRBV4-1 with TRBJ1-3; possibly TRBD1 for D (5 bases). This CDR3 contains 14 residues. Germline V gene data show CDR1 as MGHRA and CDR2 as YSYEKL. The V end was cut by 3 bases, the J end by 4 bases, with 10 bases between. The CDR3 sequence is CASSHLGGGNTIYF. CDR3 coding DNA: TGCGCCAGCAGCCATCTGGGGGGAGGAAACACCATATATTTT.

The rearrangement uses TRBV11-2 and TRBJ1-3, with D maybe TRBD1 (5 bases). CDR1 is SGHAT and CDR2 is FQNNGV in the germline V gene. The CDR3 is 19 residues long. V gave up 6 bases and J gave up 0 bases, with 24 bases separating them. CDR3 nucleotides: TGTGCCAGCAGTTCAAAAGGGGTTGTAAAGGCCAACTCTGGAAACACCATATATTTT. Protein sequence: CASSSKGVVKANSGNTIYF.

CDR3 DNA: TGCAGCGTTGGACTAGCGGGAGGTAAAGATACGCAGTATTTT. Translating gives CSVGLAGGKDTQYF. V is TRBV29-1 and J is TRBJ2-3, with 13 bases fitting TRBD2. V was pared by 4 bases and J by 5 bases, with 3 bases of the junction left unmatched. In germline, CDR1 is SQVTM, CDR2 ANQGSEA. This CDR3 spans 14 amino acids.

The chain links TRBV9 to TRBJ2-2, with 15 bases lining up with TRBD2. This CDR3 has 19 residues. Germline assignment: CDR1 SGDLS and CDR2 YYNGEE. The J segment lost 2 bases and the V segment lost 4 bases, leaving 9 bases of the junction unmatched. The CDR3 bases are TGTGCCAGCAGCCCCCGGACTAGCGGGAGGGCCGGTAACACCGGGGAGCTGTTTTTT. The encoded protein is CASSPRTSGRAGNTGELFF.

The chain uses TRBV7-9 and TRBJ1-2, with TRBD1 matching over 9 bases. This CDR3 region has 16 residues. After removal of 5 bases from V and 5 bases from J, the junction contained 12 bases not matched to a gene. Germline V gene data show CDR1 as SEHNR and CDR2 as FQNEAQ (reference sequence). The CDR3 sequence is CASSLGTGRQIYGYTF. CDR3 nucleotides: TGTGCCAGCAGCCTCGGGACAGGGCGACAAATTTATGGCTACACCTTC.

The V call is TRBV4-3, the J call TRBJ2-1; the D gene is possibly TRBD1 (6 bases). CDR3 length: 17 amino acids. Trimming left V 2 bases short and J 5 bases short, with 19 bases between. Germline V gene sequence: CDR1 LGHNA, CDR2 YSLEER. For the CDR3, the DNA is TGCGCCAGCAGCCAAAGGTTATTCTGGGGGCAGGACAATGAGCAGTTCTTC. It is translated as CASSQRLFWGQDNEQFF.

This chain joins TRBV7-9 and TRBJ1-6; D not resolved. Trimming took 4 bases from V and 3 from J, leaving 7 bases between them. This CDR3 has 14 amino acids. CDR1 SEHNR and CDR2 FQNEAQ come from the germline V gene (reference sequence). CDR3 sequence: CASSSGGYNSPLHF. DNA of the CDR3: TGTGCCAGCAGCTCCGGAGGCTATAATTCACCCCTCCACTTT.

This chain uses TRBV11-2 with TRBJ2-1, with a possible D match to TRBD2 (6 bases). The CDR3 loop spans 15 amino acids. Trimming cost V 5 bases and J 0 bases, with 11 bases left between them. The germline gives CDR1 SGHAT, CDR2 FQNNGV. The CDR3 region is CASSQGLTSYNEQFF. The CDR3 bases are TGTGCCAGCAGCCAGGGACTCACCTCCTACAATGAGCAGTTCTTC.

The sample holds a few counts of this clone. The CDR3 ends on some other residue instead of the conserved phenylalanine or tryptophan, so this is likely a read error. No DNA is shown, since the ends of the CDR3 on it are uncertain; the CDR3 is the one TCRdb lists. The CDR3 protein is CASSGTEPGQGVT. The chain carries TRBV10-1 and TRBJ1-6; the table calls TRBD1, which could not be checked here. Germline V CDR1 and CDR2: WNHNN, SYGVQD (reference sequence). The CDR3 length equals 13 residues, ends included.

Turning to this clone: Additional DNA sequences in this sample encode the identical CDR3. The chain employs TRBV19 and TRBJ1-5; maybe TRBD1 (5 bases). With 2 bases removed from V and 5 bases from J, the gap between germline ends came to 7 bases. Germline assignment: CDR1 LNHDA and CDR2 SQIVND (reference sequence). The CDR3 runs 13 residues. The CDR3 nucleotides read TGTGCCAGTAGTATATGGGGGGATCAGCCCCAGCATTTT. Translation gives CASSIWGDQPQHF.

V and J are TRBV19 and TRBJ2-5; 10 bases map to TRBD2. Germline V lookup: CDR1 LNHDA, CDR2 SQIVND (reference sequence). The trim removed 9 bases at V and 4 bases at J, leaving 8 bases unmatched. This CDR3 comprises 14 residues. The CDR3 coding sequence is TGTGCCAGCCGAGGCAGCGGGAGGGGAGAGACCCAGTACTTC. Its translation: CASRGSGRGETQYF.

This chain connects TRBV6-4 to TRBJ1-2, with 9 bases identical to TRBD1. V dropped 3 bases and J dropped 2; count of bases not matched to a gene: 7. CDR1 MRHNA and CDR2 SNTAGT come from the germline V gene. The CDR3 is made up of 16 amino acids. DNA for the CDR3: TGTGCCAGCAGTGATCAACAGGGGGCAACGAACTATGGCTACACCTTC. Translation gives CASSDQQGATNYGYTF.

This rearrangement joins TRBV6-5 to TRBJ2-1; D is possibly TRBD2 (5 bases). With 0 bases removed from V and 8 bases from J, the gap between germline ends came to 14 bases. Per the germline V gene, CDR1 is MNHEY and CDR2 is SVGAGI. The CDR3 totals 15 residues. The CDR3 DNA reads TGTGCCAGCAGTTACTCCGAGGTAGCGAGGGATGAGCAGTTCTTC. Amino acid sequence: CASSYSEVARDEQFF.

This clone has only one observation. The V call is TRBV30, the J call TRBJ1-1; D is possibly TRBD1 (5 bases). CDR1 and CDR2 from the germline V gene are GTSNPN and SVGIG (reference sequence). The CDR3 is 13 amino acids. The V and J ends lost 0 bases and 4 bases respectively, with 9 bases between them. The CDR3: CAWSVGGGTEAFF. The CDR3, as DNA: TGTGCCTGGAGTGTGGGGGGAGGCACTGAAGCTTTCTTT.

CDR3 sequence: CSVGDQPQHF. In nucleotides, the CDR3 is TGCAGCGTGGGAGATCAGCCCCAGCATTTT. The V and J genes are TRBV29-1 and TRBJ1-5; unclear D gene. The CDR3 loop spans 10 amino acids. V lost 6 bases and J 5 bases, leaving 5 bases between the germline ends. The V gene's germline CDR1 is SQVTM and CDR2 ANQGSEA. Full variable domain (missing parts from reference TRBV29-1 and TRBJ1-5): SAVISQKPSRDICQRGTSLTIQCQVDSQVTMMFWYRQQPGQSLTLIATANQGSEATYESGFVIDKFPISRPNLTFSTLTVSNMSPEDSSIYLCSVGDQPQHFGDGTRLSIL.